This T cell receptor (beta chain) was identified during a study of T cells expressing NK-cell markers (dated by TCRdb to between 2020 and 2021). With respect to the entire study: TCR beta-chain repertoires were profiled in sorted CD3+CD56+NKG2C+, CD3+CD56+NKG2C- and CD3+CD56-NKG2C+ T-cell subsets from eight donors. Among the eight sequenced donors, seven were HCMV-seropositive and one was HCMV-seronegative. Randomly selected healthy volunteers, three men and five women, were used as the eight sequenced donors. Sequencing of the libraries produced 2 x 150 bp reads on Illumina HiSeq 2000/2500, MiSeq or NextSeq. What the research found in general, with its limitations: Those dominant clonotypes were again the most abundant among CD3+CD56-NKG2C+ cells in a few donors, at about 28.3-60.1%. It remained unclear whether the expanded NKG2C-expressing T cell clones were specific for HCMV antigens. For 5 or 6 donors, the dominant CD3+CD56+NKG2C+ clonotypes were among the top 10 CD8+ clonotypes and accounted for roughly 1.0-8% of CD8+ T cells.

The CDR3 contains 15 residues, cysteine and phenylalanine counted. No DNA was logged. Per the germline V gene, SQVTM is the CDR1 and ANQGSEA is the CDR2. Regarding this clonotype: Its specific antigen is unknown.

TCRdb shows the sequencer as Illumina HiSeq 2000. TCR beta cDNA libraries were prepared using 5'RACE template switching, which introduced a universal primer site and unique molecular identifiers. Priming for cDNA synthesis came from the TCR beta constant segment, and two successive PCR amplification steps followed. Processing in the source paper ran as follows. MIGEC was used to demultiplex reads and group reads by UMI, and MiTCR was used to assemble and quantify clonotypes. To exclude erroneous sequences, only TCR cDNA sequences supported by at least two reads were retained. The tcR package was used for downstream repertoire analysis, with clonotypes matched between fractions based on CDR3 nucleotide sequence plus V segment. VDJmatch was used to annotate antigen specificity against VDJdb, with one amino acid substitution in CDR3 allowed. The reads went through TCRdb reprocessing, and each CDR3 protein sequence gets one entry with no DNA. Clone size and V and J calls follow TCRdb, not the original study. This specimen's table enumerates over 2,000 distinct CDR3 sequences. Around three quarters of the sample is held by the ten biggest clonotypes.

A commercial ELISA kit detecting HCMV-specific IgG in serum was used to determine HCMV serostatus. Ficoll density gradient centrifugation was used to isolate peripheral blood mononuclear cells from blood. Sequenced sample: blood T cells: a sorted CD56 or NKG2C T cell subset, CD4+ or CD8+ T cells, or bulk PBMC T cells (not recorded which). The chain joins TRBV29-1 to TRBJ1-2; TCRdb selects TRBD1, and the lack of DNA leaves this call unchecked. The TCR originated in a woman aged 18-30 years in good health. Donor details come from another sample of the same person, matched by shared clones. The CDR3 protein is CSGGPEPTGDDGYTF.